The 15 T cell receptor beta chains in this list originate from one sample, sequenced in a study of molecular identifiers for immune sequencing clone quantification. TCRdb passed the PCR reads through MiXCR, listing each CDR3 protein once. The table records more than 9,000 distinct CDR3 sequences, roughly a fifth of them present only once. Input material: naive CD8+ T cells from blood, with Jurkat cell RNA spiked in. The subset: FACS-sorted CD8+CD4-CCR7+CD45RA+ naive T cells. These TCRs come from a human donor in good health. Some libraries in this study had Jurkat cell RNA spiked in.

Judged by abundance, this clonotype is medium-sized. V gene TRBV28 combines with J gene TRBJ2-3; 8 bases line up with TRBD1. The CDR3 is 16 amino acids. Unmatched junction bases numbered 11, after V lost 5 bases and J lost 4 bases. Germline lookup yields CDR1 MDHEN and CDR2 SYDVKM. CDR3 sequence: CASSPTGGTFPDTQYF. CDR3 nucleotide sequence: TGTGCCAGCAGTCCTACAGGGGGGACATTCCCAGATACGCAGTATTTT.

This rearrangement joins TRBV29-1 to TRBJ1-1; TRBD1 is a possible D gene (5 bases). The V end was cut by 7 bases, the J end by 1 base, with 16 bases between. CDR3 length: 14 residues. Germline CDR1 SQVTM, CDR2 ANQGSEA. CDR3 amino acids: CSAAGRAGNTEAFF. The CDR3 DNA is TGCAGCGCTGCGGGCAGGGCGGGGAACACTGAAGCTTTCTTT.

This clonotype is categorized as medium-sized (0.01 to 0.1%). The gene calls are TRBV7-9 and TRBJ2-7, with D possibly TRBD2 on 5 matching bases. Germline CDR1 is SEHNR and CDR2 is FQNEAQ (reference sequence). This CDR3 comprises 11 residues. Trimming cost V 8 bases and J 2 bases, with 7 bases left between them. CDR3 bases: TGTGCCAGCCGGGATGCCTACGAGCAGTACTTC. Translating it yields CASRDAYEQYF.

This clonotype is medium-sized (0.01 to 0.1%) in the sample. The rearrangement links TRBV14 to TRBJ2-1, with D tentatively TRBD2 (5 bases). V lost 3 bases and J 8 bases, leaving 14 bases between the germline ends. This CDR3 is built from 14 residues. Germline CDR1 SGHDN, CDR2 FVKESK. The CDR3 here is CASSHPTRPDEQFF. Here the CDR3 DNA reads TGTGCCAGCAGCCACCCTACTAGGCCCGATGAGCAGTTCTTC.

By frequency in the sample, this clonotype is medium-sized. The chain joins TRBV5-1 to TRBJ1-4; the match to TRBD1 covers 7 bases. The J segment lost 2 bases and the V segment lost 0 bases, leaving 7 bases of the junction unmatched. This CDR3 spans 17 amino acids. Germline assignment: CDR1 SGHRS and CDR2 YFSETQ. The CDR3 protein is CASSLVPPRGTNEKLFF. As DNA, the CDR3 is TGCGCCAGCAGCTTGGTCCCACCCAGGGGGACTAATGAAAAACTGTTTTTT.

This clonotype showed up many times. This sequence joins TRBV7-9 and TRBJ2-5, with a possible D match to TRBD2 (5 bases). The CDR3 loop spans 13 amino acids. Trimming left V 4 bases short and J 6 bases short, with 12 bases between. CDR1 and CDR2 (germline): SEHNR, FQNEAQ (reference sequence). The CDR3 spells CASSSPGEQTQYF. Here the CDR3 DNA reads TGTGCCAGCAGCTCCCCCGGGGAGCAGACCCAGTACTTC.

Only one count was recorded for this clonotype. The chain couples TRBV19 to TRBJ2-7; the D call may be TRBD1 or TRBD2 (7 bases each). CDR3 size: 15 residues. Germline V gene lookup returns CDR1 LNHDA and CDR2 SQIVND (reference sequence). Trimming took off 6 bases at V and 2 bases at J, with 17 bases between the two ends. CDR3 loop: CASSIRDSGTYEQYF. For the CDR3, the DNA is TGTGCCAGTAGCATACGGGACAGCGGGACCTACGAGCAGTACTTC.

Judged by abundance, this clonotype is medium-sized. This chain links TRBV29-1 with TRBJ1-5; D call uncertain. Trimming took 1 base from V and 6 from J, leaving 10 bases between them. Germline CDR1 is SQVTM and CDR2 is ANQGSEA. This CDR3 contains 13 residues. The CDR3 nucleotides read TGCAGCGTTGAAGCAGAGGGCGGTCAGCCCCAGCATTTT. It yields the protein CSVEAEGGQPQHF.

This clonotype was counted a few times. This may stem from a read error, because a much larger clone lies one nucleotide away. The CDR3 is CASSHPEGWGLLNTGAFF. The CDR3 DNA reads as TGCGCCAGCAGTCACCCGGAGGGCTGGGGCCTTTTGAACACTGGAGCTTTCTTT. The chain carries TRBV23-1 and TRBJ1-1; D is possibly TRBD1 (5 bases). TRBV23-1 is filed as an ORF, its function uncertain. The length of the CDR3 is 18 residues.

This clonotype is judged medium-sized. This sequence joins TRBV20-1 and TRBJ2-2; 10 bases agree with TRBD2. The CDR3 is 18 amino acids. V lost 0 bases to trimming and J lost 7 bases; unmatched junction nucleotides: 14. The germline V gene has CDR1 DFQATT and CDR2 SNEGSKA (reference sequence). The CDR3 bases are TGCAGTGCTAGAGATTATGCGAGCGGGGGGGTTCTGGACGGGGAGCTGTTTTTT. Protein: CSARDYASGGVLDGELFF.

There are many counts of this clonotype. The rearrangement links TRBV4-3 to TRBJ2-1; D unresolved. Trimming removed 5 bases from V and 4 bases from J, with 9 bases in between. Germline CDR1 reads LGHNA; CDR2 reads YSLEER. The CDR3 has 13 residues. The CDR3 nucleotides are TGCGCCAGCAGCTTGGACCCTTACAATGAGCAGTTCTTC. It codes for CASSLDPYNEQFF.

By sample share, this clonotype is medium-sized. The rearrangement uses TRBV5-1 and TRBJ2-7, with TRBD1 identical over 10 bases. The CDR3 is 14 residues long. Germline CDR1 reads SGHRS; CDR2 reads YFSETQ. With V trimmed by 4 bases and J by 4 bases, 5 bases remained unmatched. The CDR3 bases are TGCGCCAGCAGCGTGGGGACAGGGGTGTACGAGCAGTACTTC. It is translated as CASSVGTGVYEQYF.

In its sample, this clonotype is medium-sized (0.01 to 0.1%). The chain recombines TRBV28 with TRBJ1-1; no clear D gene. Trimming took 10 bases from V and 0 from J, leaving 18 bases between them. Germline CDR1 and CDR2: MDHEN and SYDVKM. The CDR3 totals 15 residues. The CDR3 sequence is CATHEWGGMNTEAFF. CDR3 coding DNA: TGTGCCACCCATGAGTGGGGTGGCATGAACACTGAAGCTTTCTTT.

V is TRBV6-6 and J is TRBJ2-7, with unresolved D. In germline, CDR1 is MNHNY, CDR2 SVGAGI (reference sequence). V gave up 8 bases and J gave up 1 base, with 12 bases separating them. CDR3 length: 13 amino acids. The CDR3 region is CASGLGGSYEQYF. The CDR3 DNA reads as TGTGCCAGCGGTTTAGGCGGATCCTACGAGCAGTACTTC.

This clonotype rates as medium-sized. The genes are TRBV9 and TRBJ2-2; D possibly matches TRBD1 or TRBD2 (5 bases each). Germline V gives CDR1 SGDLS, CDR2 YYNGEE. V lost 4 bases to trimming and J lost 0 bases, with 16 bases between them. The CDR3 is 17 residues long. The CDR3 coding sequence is TGTGCCAGCAGCCCCGGGACGGTAACCACGAACACCGGGGAGCTGTTTTTT. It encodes CASSPGTVTTNTGELFF.